This TCR beta chain was captured by sequencing in a study of T cell changes during pregnancy in multiple sclerosis. Germline-derived CDR1 and CDR2 are SGHTA and FQGNSA. The CDR3 has 15 amino acids. After removal of 6 bases from V and 0 bases from J, the junction contained 4 bases not matched to a gene. Repertoires were generated with immunoSEQ multiplex PCR, while TCRdb's copy carries only in-frame clones and drops some. The sample yields around 62,000 clones, about 88% seen once. This receptor was identified in a female donor with multiple sclerosis, enrolled in a pregnancy study. The chain employs TRBV7-2 and TRBJ2-2; 7 nucleotides match TRBD1. The specimen was peripheral blood, collected in the first trimester of pregnancy. The CDR3 DNA sequence: TGTGCCAGCAGTAGAGACAGGGCGAACACCGGGGAGCTGTTTTTT. Residues: CASSRDRANTGELFF.